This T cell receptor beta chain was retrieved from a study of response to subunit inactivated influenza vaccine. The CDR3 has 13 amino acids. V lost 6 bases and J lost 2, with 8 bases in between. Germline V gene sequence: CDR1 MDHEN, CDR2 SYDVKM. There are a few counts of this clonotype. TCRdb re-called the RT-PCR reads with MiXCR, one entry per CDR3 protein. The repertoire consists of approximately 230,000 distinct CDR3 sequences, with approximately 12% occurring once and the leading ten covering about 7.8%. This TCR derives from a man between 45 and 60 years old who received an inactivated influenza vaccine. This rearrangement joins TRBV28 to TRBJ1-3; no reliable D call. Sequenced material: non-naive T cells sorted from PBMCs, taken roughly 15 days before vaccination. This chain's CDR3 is CASSHPTGNTIYF. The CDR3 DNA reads TGTGCCAGCAGCCACCCCACTGGAAACACCATATATTTT. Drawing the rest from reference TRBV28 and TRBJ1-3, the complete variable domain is DVKVTQSSRYLVKRTGEKVFLECVQDMDHENMFWYRQDPGLGLRLIYFSYDVKMKEKGDIPEGYSVSREKKERFSLILESASTNQTSMYLCASSHPTGNTIYFGEGSWLTVV.